The TCR beta chain described here comes from a study of cytomegalovirus exposure and HLA in healthy donors. The PCR was carried out with 60 Vbeta primers and 13 Jbeta primers. Profiling relied on immunoSEQ multiplex PCR, and the TCRdb table lists in-frame clones only, not all of them. Altogether about 61,000 clones are present, about 89% being singletons, with the ten largest covering roughly 1.6%. The CDR3 runs to 11 residues. Germline loops: CDR1 ENHRY, CDR2 SYGVKD. V shed 4 bases, J shed 6 bases, and the junction held 0 bases outside the gene matches. The chain uses TRBV10-3 and TRBJ2-7; TRBD1 aligns across 7 bases. This TCR was recovered from a man in his thirties or forties in good health and CMV-seropositive. The sequencing input was PBMCs. The chain's CDR3 is CAISGTGEQYF. CDR3 bases: TGTGCCATCAGTGGGACAGGCGAGCAGTACTTC.